This TCR beta chain was recovered during a study of cytomegalovirus exposure and HLA in healthy donors. The PCR used 60 Vbeta and 13 Jbeta primers. Profiling relied on immunoSEQ multiplex PCR, and the TCRdb table lists in-frame clones only, not all of them. The sample consists of over 150,000 clones, roughly 84% of them appearing once. Per the germline V gene, CDR1 is MNHEY and CDR2 is SVGAGI. The CDR3 is made up of 15 amino acids. J gave up 3 bases and V 6 bases, and 11 bases lay outside the gene matches. The rearrangement uses TRBV6-5 and TRBJ2-7, with 7 bases aligning to TRBD2. The TCR originated in a girl less than two years old in good health and CMV-seronegative. Source material: PBMCs. As DNA, the CDR3 is TGTGCCAGCAGCCGCGAGGGGAGGGGAGACTACGAGCAGTACTTC. Translating it yields CASSREGRGDYEQYF.